The clone carrying this T cell receptor beta chain was found once. Other nucleotide sequences in the sample specify the same CDR3. This entry belongs to a study of control samples from healthy donors and cancer patients. Sequenced by immunoSEQ multiplex PCR; TCRdb stores in-frame clones only, minus some. The profile shows roughly 80,000 clones, approximately 91% of them singletons. Trimming took off 0 bases at V and 1 base at J, with 7 bases between the two ends. The V gene's germline CDR1 is MNHNS and CDR2 SASEGT. The CDR3 spans 15 residues. The source is a woman between 45 and 65 years old in good health. Material: blood. The rearrangement uses TRBV6-1 and TRBJ1-5; the D is unclear. The CDR3 region is CASSEALGSNQPQHF. The CDR3 bases are TGTGCCAGCAGTGAAGCGTTAGGGAGCAATCAGCCCCAGCATTTT.